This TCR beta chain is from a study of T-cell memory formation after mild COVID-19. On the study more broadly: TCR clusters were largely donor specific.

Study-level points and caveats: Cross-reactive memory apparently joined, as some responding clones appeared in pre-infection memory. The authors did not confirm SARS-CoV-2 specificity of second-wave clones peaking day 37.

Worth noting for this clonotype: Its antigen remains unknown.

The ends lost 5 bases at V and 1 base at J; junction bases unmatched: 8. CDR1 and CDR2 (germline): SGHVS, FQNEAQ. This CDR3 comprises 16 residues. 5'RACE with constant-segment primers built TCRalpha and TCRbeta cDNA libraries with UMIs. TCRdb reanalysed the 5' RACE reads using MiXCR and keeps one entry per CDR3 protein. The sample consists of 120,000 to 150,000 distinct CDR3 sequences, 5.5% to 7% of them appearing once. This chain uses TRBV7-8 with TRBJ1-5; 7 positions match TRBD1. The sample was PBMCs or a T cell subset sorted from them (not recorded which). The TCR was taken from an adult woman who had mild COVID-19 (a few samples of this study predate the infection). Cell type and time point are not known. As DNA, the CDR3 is TGTGCCAGCAGCAGTGGAGGGGGCGGAAGCAATCAGCCCCAGCATTTT. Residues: CASSSGGGGSNQPQHF.